The next 24 T cell receptor beta chains were all read from a single sample in a study of control samples from healthy donors and cancer patients (dated by TCRdb to 2018 to 2021). Library preparation employed the immunoSEQ multiplex PCR assay. Held by TCRdb, this immuneACCESS table contains in-frame sequences only and omits some clones. Under half of the omission traces to an unresolved V gene where checked; the cause of the rest is unknown. The sample table records 55,000 to 75,000 clones; about 89% of these occur just once. The ten largest clones take up about 2.2% of the sample. The sequencing input was PBMCs. These receptors were taken from a woman aged 50 to 60 with head and neck cancer.

The V call is TRBV20-1, the J call TRBJ2-5, with TRBD1 matching over 7 bases. V shed 3 bases and J 5 bases; nucleotides not matched to a gene: 12. From germline, CDR1 is DFQATT and CDR2 SNEGSKA (reference sequence). The CDR3 loop spans 15 amino acids. CDR3 sequence reads: CSASLGAGGGETQYF. In DNA form, the CDR3 reads TGCAGTGCTAGTCTGGGGGCAGGGGGTGGTGAGACCCAGTACTTC.

V usage is TRBV7-3 and J usage is TRBJ2-7, with 7 bases lining up with TRBD1. This CDR3 comprises 15 residues. CDR1 and CDR2 (germline): SGHTA, FQGTGA. The junction had 14 bases not matched to a gene; V was cut back by 7 bases and J by 5 bases. The CDR3 sequence is CASILLRRGPHEQYF. CDR3 nucleotide sequence: TGTGCCAGCATCCTACTTAGAAGGGGGCCCCACGAGCAGTACTTC.

The chain joins TRBV15 to TRBJ1-5; 11 bases are shared with TRBD1. This CDR3 contains 19 residues. CDR1 and CDR2 (germline): LNHNV, YYDKDF (reference sequence). V dropped 3 bases and J dropped 0; count of bases not matched to a gene: 10. The CDR3 bases are TGTGCCACCAGCAGCCCCGGGACAGGGGGAGATTATAGCAATCAGCCCCAGCATTTT. It codes for CATSSPGTGGDYSNQPQHF. Together with reference TRBV15 and TRBJ1-5, the CDR3 gives the full variable domain: DAMVIQNPRYQVTQFGKPVTLSCSQTLNHNVMYWYQQKSSQAPKLLFHYYDKDFNNEADTPDNFQSRRPNTSFCFLDIRSPGLGDTAMYLCATSSPGTGGDYSNQPQHFGDGTRLSIL.

This chain links TRBV5-4 with TRBJ2-5; D remains ambiguous. The CDR3 runs 15 residues. Germline CDR1 SGHNT, CDR2 YYREEE (reference sequence). Trimming took off 5 bases at V and 1 base at J, with 15 bases between the two ends. In DNA, the CDR3 is TGTGCCAGCAGACCCTCGGGCGTTCTCCAAGAGACCCAGTACTTC. Translated, it gives CASRPSGVLQETQYF.

The chain uses TRBV2 and TRBJ1-5; TRBD1 matches at 10 bases. Looked up from germline, CDR1 is SNHLY and CDR2 is FYNNEI. The CDR3 is 12 residues long. V lost 11 bases, J lost 5 bases, and 3 bases stayed unmatched. For the CDR3, the DNA is TGTGCCGCCGGACAGGGGGATCAGCCCCAGCATTTT. It codes for CAAGQGDQPQHF.

The V call is TRBV6-6, the J call TRBJ1-2; D is unresolved. Germline values: CDR1 MNHNY, CDR2 SVGAGI (reference sequence). Trimming took 5 bases from V and 5 from J, leaving 15 bases between them. This CDR3 has 14 residues. The chain's CDR3 is CASSPNNVEYGYTF. In DNA form, the CDR3 reads TGTGCCAGCAGTCCAAACAATGTGGAGTATGGCTACACCTTC.

The chain is built from TRBV30 and TRBJ1-1; D remains unclear. The CDR3 sequence is 13 residues long. CDR1 and CDR2 from the germline V gene are GTSNPN and SVGIG (reference sequence). V was clipped by 1 base and J by 0 bases, with 6 bases between them. This CDR3 reads CAWSAQMNTEAFF. The CDR3 nucleotides are TGTGCCTGGAGTGCGCAGATGAACACTGAAGCTTTCTTT.

As concerns this clone: A junction end diverges from the germline sequence, so it may reflect a read error. This chain connects TRBV2 to TRBJ1-3; 11 bases agree with TRBD1. Germline V lookup: CDR1 SNHLY, CDR2 FYNNEI. This CDR3 is 14 amino acids long. Written as DNA, the CDR3 is TGTGCCAGCAGTGAAGCGCTTAGGACAGGGGGCAAAAATTTT. It specifies CASSEALRTGGKNF.

This rearrangement joins TRBV3-1 (or the pseudogene TRBV3-2) to TRBJ1-3, with D unclear. The CDR3 covers 13 residues. V was shortened by 1 base and J by 7 bases, with 8 bases between the two germline ends. The germline CDR1 and CDR2 sequences are LGHDT and YNNKEL (reference sequence). The CDR3 coding sequence is TGTGCCAGCAGCCAAGGGCAGGTGAACACCATATATTTT. This encodes CASSQGQVNTIYF.

The CDR3 coding sequence is TGTGCCAGCAGTTTAGGCCAGGGTTTAGGCCTGGAGACCCAGTACTTC. Protein product: CASSLGQGLGLETQYF. This rearrangement joins TRBV27 to TRBJ2-5, with D perhaps matching TRBD1 (5 bases). Per the germline V gene, CDR1 is MNHEY and CDR2 is SMNVEV (reference sequence). CDR3 length: 16 residues. The V end was cut by 2 bases, the J end by 5 bases, with 18 bases between.

V and J are TRBV7-2 and TRBJ2-7; tentatively, D is TRBD1 (6 bases). Trimming took 1 base from V and 0 from J, leaving 13 bases between them. The CDR3 loop spans 16 amino acids. Germline V gene lookup returns CDR1 SGHTA and CDR2 FQGNSA. CDR3 nucleotide sequence: TGTGCCAGCAGCTTAGGGGACAACCCGAGCTCCTACGAGCAGTACTTC. Protein product: CASSLGDNPSSYEQYF.

The chain has TRBV4-2 and TRBJ1-1; TRBD1 might be the D (6 bases). Between the trimmed V and J ends, which lost 2 bases and 0 bases, there was a span of 10 bases. The CDR3 covers 15 residues. CDR1 is LGHNA, CDR2 YNFKEQ, per germline. Written as DNA, the CDR3 is TGTGCCAGCAGCCAAACAGACAGGTTGAACACTGAAGCTTTCTTT. Its protein is CASSQTDRLNTEAFF.

The chain employs TRBV20-1 and TRBJ2-7; TRBD1 agrees at 10 bases. This CDR3 comprises 14 residues. Germline trimming cut 3 bases from V and 2 bases from J; bases unmatched to any gene: 4. The V gene's germline CDR1 is DFQATT and CDR2 SNEGSKA (reference sequence). CDR3 in DNA: TGCAGTGCTAGTGGGACAGGGGTCACCTACGAGCAGTACTTC. Translated, it gives CSASGTGVTYEQYF.

The rearrangement links TRBV19 to TRBJ2-7; the match to TRBD2 covers 14 bases. Germline V gene lookup returns CDR1 LNHDA and CDR2 SQIVND (reference sequence). CDR3 length equals 19 residues. Unmatched junction bases numbered 11, after V lost 4 bases and J lost 0 bases. This CDR3 reads CASSTFHGTSGGPSYEQYF. CDR3 DNA: TGTGCCAGTAGTACCTTTCACGGGACTAGCGGGGGCCCCTCCTACGAGCAGTACTTC.

The chain employs TRBV5-4 and TRBJ1-1; D may be TRBD1 (5 bases). Germline V gene data show CDR1 as SGHNT and CDR2 as YYREEE (reference sequence). CDR3 length: 15 amino acids. The V and J ends lost 3 bases and 4 bases respectively, with 16 bases between them. As DNA, the CDR3 is TGTGCCAGCAGCTACCGGGGGACTACTGGCACTGAAGCTTTCTTT. Amino acids: CASSYRGTTGTEAFF. The complete variable domain, with remaining parts taken from reference TRBV5-4 and TRBJ1-1, reads ETGVTQSPTHLIKTRGQQVTLRCSSQSGHNTVSWYQQALGQGPQFIFQYYREEENGRGNFPPRFSGLQFPNYSSELNVNALELDDSALYLCASSYRGTTGTEAFFGQGTRLTVV.

The rearrangement joins TRBV2 to TRBJ2-3; 7 nucleotides agree with TRBD1. CDR1 SNHLY and CDR2 FYNNEI come from the germline V gene. The CDR3 spans 14 residues. The ends lost 8 bases at V and 0 bases at J; junction bases unmatched: 5. The CDR3 is CASRRGPSTDTQYF. The CDR3 DNA reads TGTGCCAGCCGAAGGGGGCCGAGCACAGATACGCAGTATTTT.

A word on this clone: The junction departs from the called germline gene at one end, perhaps through a read error. The chain carries TRBV18 and TRBJ2-5; maybe TRBD2 (6 bases). The germline CDR1 and CDR2 sequences are KGHSH and LQKENI. The CDR3 is made up of 13 amino acids. CDR3: CVSSLRGGETQYF. CDR3 nucleotide sequence: TGTGTCAGCTCTCTCCGGGGAGGCGAGACCCAGTACTTC.

The chain employs TRBV7-6 and TRBJ2-3, with TRBD2 as a possible D gene (6 bases). Germline V CDR1 and CDR2: SGHVS, FNYEAQ. The ends were cut back, 3 bases at V and 2 bases at J, with 15 bases in the middle. The CDR3 contains 16 residues. In DNA form, the CDR3 reads TGTGCCAGCAGCTTGGGTAGCGGCGGCGACACAGATACGCAGTATTTT. The encoded protein is CASSLGSGGDTDTQYF.

This clone appeared a few times. The chain recombines TRBV9 with TRBJ2-7; TRBD1 is a possible D gene (6 bases). The CDR3 is made up of 14 amino acids. V was pared by 4 bases and J by 0 bases, with 11 bases between. Germline V gene sequence: CDR1 SGDLS, CDR2 YYNGEE. In DNA, the CDR3 is TGTGCCAGCAGCCCCCGGGACACCTCCTACGAGCAGTACTTC. As protein: CASSPRDTSYEQYF. Drawing the rest from reference TRBV9 and TRBJ2-7, the complete variable domain is DSGVTQTPKHLITATGQRVTLRCSPRSGDLSVYWYQQSLDQGLQFLIQYYNGEERAKGNILERFSAQQFPDLHSELNLSSLELGDSALYFCASSPRDTSYEQYFGPGTRLTVT.

The CDR3 region is CSASYGQWNTEAFF. For the CDR3, the DNA is TGCAGTGCTAGTTATGGGCAATGGAACACTGAAGCTTTCTTT. The chain recombines TRBV20-1 with TRBJ1-1; D not certain. CDR3 length: 14 residues. The V gene's germline CDR1 is DFQATT and CDR2 SNEGSKA (reference sequence). The germline V and J ends were trimmed by 3 bases and 1 base, with 12 bases remaining between them.

This chain links TRBV7-2 with TRBJ2-7; D may correspond to TRBD1 or TRBD2 (5 bases each). Per germline, CDR1 SGHTA and CDR2 FQGNSA. The CDR3 loop spans 15 amino acids. V gave up 0 bases and J gave up 2 bases, with 11 bases separating them. The CDR3 DNA reads TGTGCCAGCAGCTTAGCGGGGACCCAACCCTACGAGCAGTACTTC. It encodes CASSLAGTQPYEQYF.

V is TRBV28 and J is TRBJ1-1; 9 bases align to TRBD1. The CDR3 extends over 15 amino acids. V trimming: 2 bases; J trimming: 6 bases; junction bases outside the gene matches: 7. Germline V lookup: CDR1 MDHEN, CDR2 SYDVKM. This CDR3 reads CASSLGKGTGPEAFF. The CDR3 nucleotides are TGTGCCAGCAGTTTAGGCAAGGGGACAGGGCCTGAAGCTTTCTTT.

The genes are TRBV28 and TRBJ1-1; D remains unclear. CDR1 and CDR2 (germline): MDHEN, SYDVKM. This CDR3 has 11 amino acids. V shed 7 bases and J shed 8 bases, with 11 bases lying between them. The CDR3 nucleotides are TGTGCCAGCAAAGCCGACCTCGAAGCTTTCTTT. Translating gives CASKADLEAFF.

This clone came up once. The J gene is TRBJ2-5, the V gene TRBV29-1; D call uncertain. CDR1 and CDR2 (germline): SQVTM, ANQGSEA. Trimming removed 4 bases at V and 5 bases at J, with 11 bases between. This CDR3 has 12 amino acids. CDR3 region: CSVGISGETQYF. DNA of the CDR3: TGCAGCGTTGGGATCTCTGGGGAGACCCAGTACTTC.